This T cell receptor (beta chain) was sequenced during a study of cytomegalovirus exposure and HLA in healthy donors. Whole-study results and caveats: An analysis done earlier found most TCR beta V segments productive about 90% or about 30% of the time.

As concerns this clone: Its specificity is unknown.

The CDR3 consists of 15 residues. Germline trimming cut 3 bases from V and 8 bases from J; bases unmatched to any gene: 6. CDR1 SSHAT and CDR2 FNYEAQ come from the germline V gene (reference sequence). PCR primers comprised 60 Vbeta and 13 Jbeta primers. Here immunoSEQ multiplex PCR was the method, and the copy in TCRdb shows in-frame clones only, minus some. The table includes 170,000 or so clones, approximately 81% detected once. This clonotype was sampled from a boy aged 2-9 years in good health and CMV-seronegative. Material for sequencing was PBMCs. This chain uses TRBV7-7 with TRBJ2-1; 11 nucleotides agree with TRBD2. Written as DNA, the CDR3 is TGTGCCAGCAGCTTCTTAGCGGGAGGGCGGGATGAGCAGTTCTTC. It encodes CASSFLAGGRDEQFF.